This note documents a single T cell receptor (beta chain) sequence. No antigen is known for it. It has no much larger one-base neighbor in the sample; base qualities were not kept. The study evaluated CTLA-4 blockade (ipilimumab) given together with focal radiation therapy in patients who had chemo-refractory metastatic non-small-cell lung cancer. The CDR3 goes from the cysteine to the phenylalanine over 15 residues. Only the CDR3 part of the read is kept: 45 bases, read in frame from the first base. Trimming costs V 1 base and J 8 bases, and their ends lie 15 bases apart. Based on the germline V gene (reference sequence), the CDR1 and CDR2 sequences are LNHDA and SQIVND. The data belong to a study of radiotherapy plus CTLA-4 blockade in lung cancer (dated 2018 in TCRdb). Concerning the study at large: Among enrolled patients, about 19% had an objective response and 30% to 35% reached disease control. Study-wide findings and limitations: After treatment with radiotherapy and ipilimumab, TCR clones that originated in tumors expanded in peripheral blood. The strongest predictors of response, as reported, were early dynamic changes in blood T cell clones along with a rise in serum interferon-beta after radiation.

Library preparation was by the immunoSEQ multiplex PCR assay. Entries here come from immuneACCESS through TCRdb and include only in-frame sequences with V and J called. Some clones fail to appear in such tables; in the studies checked, an unresolved V gene covers under half of the shortfall, and the cause of the remainder is unknown. In this sample the table shows roughly 130,000 clones, approximately 90% of which occur a single time. Approximately 7.2% of the sample comes from the top ten. The chain joins TRBV19 to TRBJ2-1; the D gene is not confidently resolved. The sequence was collected from a human donor with non-small cell lung cancer that progressed on radiotherapy plus ipilimumab. Sequenced material: peripheral blood, taken from a patient treated with radiotherapy plus ipilimumab. In nucleotide form, the sequence is TGTGCCAGTAGTATAGGGTTAGGCGGATACGATGAGCAGTTCTTC. The encoded protein is CASSIGLGGYDEQFF. With the rest looked up from the reference TRBV19 and TRBJ2-1 genes rather than sequenced, the full variable domain is DGGITQSPKYLFRKEGQNVTLSCEQNLNHDAMYWYRQDPGQGLRLIYYSQIVNDFQKGDIAEGYSVSREKKESFPLTVTSAQKNPTAFYLCASSIGLGGYDEQFFGPGTRLTVL.